Listed here is a single TCR beta chain. Its cognate antigen is unknown. Trimming removed 8 bases from V and 3 bases from J, with 13 bases in between. The germline gives CDR1 SSHAT, CDR2 FNYEAQ (reference sequence). The CDR3 contains 13 residues. This sample stems from a study of neoadjuvant anti-PD-1 for oral cavity cancer. Study background: Around day 43, patients without progression received a fourth nivolumab dose before surgery.

Data came from immunoSEQ multiplex PCR; TCRdb stores just in-frame clones and leaves some out. In the table there are some 66,000 clones, around 88% of which are singletons. Patients had newly diagnosed, untreated stage II-IVA oral cavity squamous cell carcinoma. Findings and limits, study-wide: Pretreatment Treg/Th17 ratio correlated inversely with post-treatment tumor clonality. Non-responders to neoadjuvant nivolumab had significantly more clonal PBMC T cells than responders.

V usage is TRBV7-7 and J usage is TRBJ2-5; D is perhaps TRBD2 (5 bases). Sequencing was performed on PBMCs, taken before nivolumab (anti-PD-1) treatment. This sequence originates from a person aged 35 to 85 with oral cavity squamous cell carcinoma. This chain's CDR3 is CASRGLGKETQYF. The CDR3, as DNA: TGTGCCAGCCGAGGGCTAGGTAAAGAGACCCAGTACTTC.